One sample yielded the 3 T cell receptor beta chains listed below, sequenced in a study of T-cell reconstitution after alpha-beta-depleted transplantation in children (TCRdb year 2016). Libraries were made using PCR. These reads were obtained on an Illumina HiSeq 2500. To normalize quantification of the TCRbeta repertoire, the TCR libraries were built with molecular barcoding that relied on unique molecular identifiers. TCRdb passed the public sequencing reads through fastp at Q25 and MiXCR, retaining productive beta sequences. CDR3 protein sequences are deduplicated, and each keeps its most common genes and DNA. The sample contains just under 550,000 distinct CDR3 sequences, around 20% of them found a single time. In total, the top ten clones hold roughly 3.3% of the sample. The sample here was PBMCs from the stem cell graft donor, taken from the stem cell graft. Receptor source: a human donor who donated a stem cell graft to a child with acute lymphoblastic leukemia.

This clonotype has more than one count but fewer than ten. The rearrangement links TRBV4-1 to TRBJ2-1; tentatively, D is TRBD2 (5 bases). The CDR3 runs to 15 residues. Trimming removed 4 bases from V and 1 base from J, with 11 bases in between. Germline lookup yields CDR1 MGHRA and CDR2 YSYEKL. The CDR3, as DNA: TGCGCCAGCAGCCGTCAAGCGGTGTCCTACAATGAGCAGTTCTTC. Its translation is CASSRQAVSYNEQFF.

This clonotype was seen a handful of times. The V call is TRBV27, the J call TRBJ2-2; 7 bases are a match to TRBD1. Germline assignment: CDR1 MNHEY and CDR2 SMNVEV (reference sequence). With 4 bases clipped from V and 4 bases from J, the junction kept 6 bases outside the gene matches. The CDR3 sequence is 15 residues long. Here the CDR3 reads CASSSTGYGTGELFF. The CDR3 DNA follows: TGTGCCAGCAGTTCGACAGGGTATGGCACCGGGGAGCTGTTTTTT.

This clonotype was seen a handful of times. The rearrangement links TRBV28 to TRBJ2-7, with unresolved D. Trimming stripped 3 bases from V and 0 bases from J, with 15 bases between. This CDR3 is 16 amino acids long. CDR1 is MDHEN, CDR2 SYDVKM, per germline. This CDR3 reads CASSFPRRANSYEQYF. The DNA of the CDR3 is TGTGCCAGCAGTTTCCCCAGGCGCGCTAACTCCTACGAGCAGTACTTC.